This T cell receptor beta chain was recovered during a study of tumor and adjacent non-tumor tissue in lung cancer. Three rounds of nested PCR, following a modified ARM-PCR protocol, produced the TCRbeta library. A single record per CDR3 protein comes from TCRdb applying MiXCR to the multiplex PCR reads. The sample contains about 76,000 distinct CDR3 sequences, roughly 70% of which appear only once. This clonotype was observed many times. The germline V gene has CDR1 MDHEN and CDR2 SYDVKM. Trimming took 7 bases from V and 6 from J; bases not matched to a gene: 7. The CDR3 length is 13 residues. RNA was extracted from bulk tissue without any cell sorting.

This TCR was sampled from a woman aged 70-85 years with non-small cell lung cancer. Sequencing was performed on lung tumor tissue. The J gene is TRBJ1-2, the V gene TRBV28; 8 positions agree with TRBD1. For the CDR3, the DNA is TGTGCCAGCAAAAACCAGGGGGCCCATGGCTACACCTTC. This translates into CASKNQGAHGYTF.